The clone carrying this T cell receptor beta chain was found a few times. The data were obtained in a study of identical twins. TCRdb reprocessed the 5' RACE reads with MiXCR, giving one entry per CDR3 protein. The sample includes more than 1.5 million distinct CDR3 sequences, around a third of them seen just once. The CDR3 contains 13 residues. In germline, CDR1 is SGHRS, CDR2 YFSETQ. V was pared by 8 bases and J by 11 bases, with 14 bases of the junction left unmatched. Sequencing was done on a sample of cord blood. The chain recombines TRBV5-1 with TRBJ2-5; TRBD2 matches 8 bases. This receptor was identified in a newborn girl in good health. CDR3 nucleotide sequence: TGCGCCAGTGACGCGGGGGGCCTTAATGAGCAGTACTTC. Encoded protein: CASDAGGLNEQYF. The full variable domain, with the rest looked up from reference TRBV5-1 and TRBJ2-5, is KAGVTQTPRYLIKTRGQQVTLSCSPISGHRSVSWYQQTPGQGLQFLFEYFSETQRNKGNFPGRFSGRQFSNSRSEMNVSTLELGDSALYLCASDAGGLNEQYFGPGTRLLVL.